A selection of T cell receptor beta chains follows, all from one sample in a study of blood T cell repertoires in COVID-19. This table comes from immunoSEQ multiplex PCR, and its TCRdb copy is limited to in-frame clones, with some not included. This sample has about 200,000 clones; around nine tenths occur once, and the top ten carry about 22%. The sequenced sample was peripheral blood. The receptors derive from a man aged 55 to 70 with active or convalescent COVID-19. Both conserved end residues are part of each CDR3. The D gene is left open where the match is weak. Some rows have no size entry. The others give once, few or many, or a class for an expanded clone.

j_call,v_call,clone_size,d_call,cdr3_aa,cdr3_nt
TRBJ1-5,TRBV28,-,TRBD1,CASSYSQGAFSNQPQHF,TGTGCCAGCAGTTACTCTCAGGGGGCGTTTAGCAATCAGCCCCAGCATTTT
TRBJ2-1,TRBV29-1,-,-,CSVDGAGRNGEQFF,TGCAGCGTTGATGGGGCAGGGCGGAATGGTGAGCAGTTCTTC
TRBJ2-1,TRBV12-3/TRBV12-4,-,-,CASSSREAGEQFF,TGTGCCAGCAGTTCCCGGGAAGCAGGCGAGCAGTTCTTC
TRBJ2-6,TRBV12-3/TRBV12-4,-,-,CASSHYGANVLTF,TGTGCCAGCAGCCACTATGGGGCCAACGTCCTGACTTTC
TRBJ1-1,TRBV6-5,-,-,CASSYPGQSQGTEAFF,TGTGCCAGCAGTTACCCTGGACAGAGCCAGGGGACTGAAGCTTTCTTT
TRBJ1-2,TRBV11-1,-,-,CASSFGPTEPYTF,TGTGCCAGCAGCTTCGGTCCGACAGAGCCCTACACCTTC
TRBJ2-1,TRBV7-2,-,TRBD2,CASSPLAGANNEQFF,TGTGCCAGCAGCCCGCTAGCGGGGGCCAACAATGAGCAGTTCTTC
TRBJ2-7,TRBV24-1,-,TRBD1,CATSRGQGVYEQYF,TGTGCCACCAGTCGGGGACAGGGGGTTTACGAGCAGTACTTC
TRBJ2-3,TRBV6-5,-,TRBD2,CASSRLAGGRNTQYF,TGTGCCAGCAGTCGTCTAGCGGGGGGGAGGAATACGCAGTATTTT
TRBJ1-6,TRBV2,-,-,CASSIKGGRSPLHF,TGTGCCAGCAGTATCAAGGGAGGACGGTCACCCCTCCACTTT
TRBJ2-4,TRBV5-4,-,TRBD1,CASSLEGTGGNIQYF,TGTGCCAGCAGCTTGGAAGGGACAGGGGGAAACATTCAGTACTTC
TRBJ1-4,TRBV19,-,-,CASRIINSLQGEKLFF,TGTGCCAGCCGAATAATCAACAGTCTCCAGGGTGAAAAACTGTTTTTT
TRBJ2-5,TRBV24-1,-,-,CATSDTGIWETQYF,TGTGCCACCAGTGACACAGGGATCTGGGAGACCCAGTACTTC
TRBJ1-2,TRBV2,-,TRBD1,CASSPGQADRRNYGYTF,TGTGCCAGCAGCCCCGGACAGGCTGACCGTCGAAACTATGGCTACACCTTC
TRBJ2-7,TRBV12-3/TRBV12-4,-,-,CASRFFGSYEQYF,TGTGCCAGCAGGTTCTTCGGCTCCTACGAGCAGTACTTC
TRBJ2-3,TRBV29-1,-,-,CSGVRGADTQYF,TGCAGCGGCGTAAGGGGTGCAGATACGCAGTATTTT
TRBJ1-6,TRBV6-5,-,-,CASMYSSGSNSPLHF,TGTGCCAGCATGTACTCTTCAGGCAGTAATTCACCCCTCCACTTT
TRBJ2-3,TRBV7-9,-,TRBD2,CASSFSSRGGTDTQYF,TGTGCCAGCAGCTTCTCCTCGCGGGGGGGAACAGATACGCAGTATTTT
TRBJ1-6,TRBV7-3,-,TRBD1,CASSPGGTAYNSPLHF,TGTGCCAGCAGCCCGGGGGGGACAGCGTATAATTCACCCCTCCACTTT
TRBJ1-2,TRBV3-1/TRBV3-2,-,-,CASSQDLGRDYGYTF,TGTGCCAGCAGCCAAGATCTGGGCAGGGACTATGGCTACACCTTC
TRBJ1-6,TRBV18,-,-,CASSPLGDSQAYNSPLHF,TGTGCCAGCTCACCATTAGGGGATTCGCAGGCATATAATTCACCCCTCCACTTT
TRBJ1-1,TRBV6-5,-,-,CASRGRGTEAFF,TGTGCCAGCAGAGGGAGGGGGACTGAAGCTTTCTTT
TRBJ1-1,TRBV7-9,-,TRBD1,CASSLGQKNTEAFF,TGTGCCAGCAGCTTGGGACAGAAGAACACTGAAGCTTTCTTT
TRBJ2-3,TRBV10-3,-,TRBD2,CAISRSILAGGSGTDTQYF,TGTGCCATCAGTCGTTCCATTCTAGCGGGGGGGAGCGGCACAGATACGCAGTATTTT
TRBJ1-6,TRBV3-1/TRBV3-2,-,-,CASSPGGRSDNSPLHF,TGTGCCAGCAGCCCGGGGGGTAGGAGTGATAATTCACCCCTCCACTTT
TRBJ2-7,TRBV3-1/TRBV3-2,few,TRBD2,CASSQGTSGGGYEQYF,TGTGCCAGCAGCCAAGGGACTAGCGGGGGTGGATACGAGCAGTACTTC
TRBJ1-1,TRBV6-5,-,-,CASIPGSIFTEAFF,TGTGCCAGCATTCCAGGCTCAATCTTCACTGAAGCTTTCTTT
TRBJ2-3,TRBV19,few,-,CASSGGRGVSDTQYF,TGTGCCAGTAGCGGGGGACGAGGGGTGTCAGATACGCAGTATTTT
TRBJ2-1,TRBV5-6,few,TRBD1,CASSPTGRNEQFF,TGTGCCAGCAGCCCGACAGGGCGCAATGAGCAGTTCTTC
TRBJ1-6,TRBV6-5,-,-,CASKADGRGPPLHF,TGTGCCAGCAAAGCCGACGGGCGGGGTCCACCCCTCCACTTT
TRBJ1-1,TRBV6-5,-,-,CASTQGRGTEAFF,TGTGCCAGCACCCAAGGTCGGGGGACTGAAGCTTTCTTT
TRBJ1-5,TRBV7-6,-,-,CASSSDGGLGSQPQHF,TGTGCCAGCAGCTCCGATGGTGGCTTGGGGAGTCAGCCCCAGCATTTT
TRBJ2-3,TRBV6-1,-,-,CASSEIGRAQYF,TGTGCCAGCAGTGAAATTGGCAGGGCGCAGTATTTT
TRBJ2-2,TRBV9,-,TRBD1,CASSATGPTGELFF,TGTGCCAGCAGCGCGACAGGGCCCACCGGGGAGCTGTTTTTT
TRBJ2-3,TRBV2,-,TRBD2,CASRLAGSTDTQYF,TGTGCCAGCCGGCTAGCGGGGAGCACAGATACGCAGTATTTT
TRBJ2-5,TRBV7-3,-,TRBD2,CASSLMGGGAPETQYF,TGTGCCAGCAGCTTAATGGGCGGGGGGGCCCCGGAGACCCAGTACTTC
TRBJ2-7,TRBV24-1,-,-,CATSDLYQDINYEQYF,TGTGCCACCAGTGATTTGTATCAGGACATCAACTACGAGCAGTACTTC
TRBJ1-1,TRBV28,few,-,CASSGVQAFF,TGTGCCAGCAGTGGTGTACAGGCTTTCTTT
TRBJ1-1,TRBV2,once,-,CASSGPGAEAFF,TGTGCCAGCAGTGGGCCGGGGGCTGAAGCTTTCTTT
TRBJ1-5,TRBV15,-,TRBD1,CATSRDTNRGNQPQHF,TGTGCCACCAGCAGAGATACCAACAGGGGTAATCAGCCCCAGCATTTT
TRBJ2-7,TRBV5-1,-,-,CASSSRDKRVHEQYF,TGCGCCAGCAGCTCCCGGGACAAACGAGTCCACGAGCAGTACTTC
TRBJ2-2,TRBV6-5,-,-,CASGGWSSNTGELFF,TGTGCCAGCGGCGGTTGGAGTTCGAACACCGGGGAGCTGTTTTTT
TRBJ1-6,TRBV6-5,-,TRBD1,CASRGQGKSPLHF,TGTGCCAGCAGGGGACAGGGGAAGTCACCCCTCCACTTT
TRBJ1-2,TRBV11-1,-,-,CASSLASAGPPYGYTF,TGTGCCAGCAGCTTAGCGTCGGCAGGGCCCCCCTATGGCTACACCTTC
TRBJ1-1,TRBV6-7,-,TRBD1,CARGGSRGHTEAFF,TGTGCCAGGGGGGGCAGCAGGGGGCACACTGAAGCTTTCTTT
TRBJ2-7,TRBV6-5,-,-,CASSPGLLYEQYF,TGTGCCAGCAGTCCGGGACTCCTATACGAGCAGTACTTC
TRBJ2-7,TRBV5-1,-,TRBD1,CASSFSGQTYEQYF,TGCGCCAGCAGCTTTTCGGGACAGACCTACGAGCAGTACTTC
TRBJ1-2,TRBV9,-,TRBD1,CASNRDRGGHGYTF,TGTGCCAGCAACCGGGACAGAGGGGGTCATGGCTACACCTTC
TRBJ2-3,TRBV4-2,once,TRBD2,CASSQTSGNTDTQYF,TGTGCCAGCAGCCAAACTAGCGGGAACACAGATACGCAGTATTTT
TRBJ2-7,TRBV5-4,once,TRBD1,CASSPGGFSSYEQYF,TGTGCCAGCAGCCCAGGGGGCTTTAGCTCCTACGAGCAGTACTTC
TRBJ2-6,TRBV25-1,-,TRBD1,CASSDDRVHPGANVLTF,TGTGCCAGCAGTGATGACAGGGTCCATCCTGGGGCCAACGTCCTGACTTTC
TRBJ1-1,TRBV3-1/TRBV3-2,-,TRBD1,CASSPFQGETEAFF,TGTGCCAGCAGCCCCTTTCAGGGGGAAACTGAAGCTTTCTTT
TRBJ1-6,TRBV6-5,once,-,CASSYSWDKNSPLHF,TGTGCCAGCAGTTACTCCTGGGACAAGAATTCACCCCTCCACTTT
TRBJ1-2,TRBV19,-,-,CASSIDFQGRNGYTF,TGTGCCAGTAGTATAGATTTCCAGGGTCGTAATGGCTACACCTTC
TRBJ1-2,TRBV7-2,once,TRBD1,CASSSPGTGTNYGYTF,TGTGCCAGCAGCTCCCCCGGGACAGGTACCAACTATGGCTACACCTTC
TRBJ2-6,TRBV2,-,-,CASTDRSGANVLTF,TGTGCCAGCACCGACAGGTCTGGGGCCAACGTCCTGACTTTC
TRBJ1-1,TRBV6-1,-,TRBD1,CASSLNRGTEAFF,TGTGCCAGCAGTTTAAACAGGGGCACTGAAGCTTTCTTT